This TCR beta chain appears in the sequencing data of a study of radiation and T cells in renal cell carcinoma. As for the study in general: Nephrectomy followed 15 Gy stereotactic body radiation by 4 weeks.

Sequenced by immunoSEQ multiplex PCR; TCRdb stores in-frame clones only, minus some. The sample lists some 140,000 clones; around nine tenths were seen once. Study outcomes and limitations: Baseline intratumoral clonotype presence is unknown without pretreatment biopsies.

The time point: baseline pretreatment blood. Described treatment: 15 Gy SBRT to primary tumor, nephrectomy 4 weeks later. Comments on this clone: As yet, its antigen is unknown.

The CDR3 has 15 residues. This clonotype was sampled from a woman in her forties or fifties with renal cell carcinoma. Sequenced material: blood, taken from a patient whose treatment included radiotherapy and nephrectomy. This sequence joins TRBV21-1 and TRBJ2-7. TRBV21-1 is noted as a pseudogene. CDR3 region: CASSKIGPKPYEQYF. In DNA form, the CDR3 reads TGTGCCAGCAGCAAAATCGGGCCGAAACCCTACGAGCAGTACTTC.